This TCR beta chain comes out of a study of T cell responses to AZD1222 COVID-19 vaccine. General observations from the study: Nearly half of spike-specific TCRs reportedly target unmutated variant regions.

Deletions cut 1 base from V and 8 bases from J, with 9 bases between. The CDR3 loop spans 13 amino acids. Looked up from germline, CDR1 is SGHNT and CDR2 is YENEEA. Concerning this clone: As yet, its antigen is unknown.

Assay: immunoSEQ multiplex PCR; the TCRdb copy retains only in-frame clones and omits some. The sample includes 95,000 to 150,000 clones, approximately 90% of them seen just once. This specimen was peripheral blood, taken on day 0 of AZD1222 vaccination. This chain joins TRBV11-3 and TRBJ2-1; D call uncertain. The sequence was obtained from an adult in good health. This chain's CDR3 is CASSLGAWDEQFF. CDR3 nucleotides: TGTGCCAGCAGCTTAGGGGCCTGGGATGAGCAGTTCTTC.